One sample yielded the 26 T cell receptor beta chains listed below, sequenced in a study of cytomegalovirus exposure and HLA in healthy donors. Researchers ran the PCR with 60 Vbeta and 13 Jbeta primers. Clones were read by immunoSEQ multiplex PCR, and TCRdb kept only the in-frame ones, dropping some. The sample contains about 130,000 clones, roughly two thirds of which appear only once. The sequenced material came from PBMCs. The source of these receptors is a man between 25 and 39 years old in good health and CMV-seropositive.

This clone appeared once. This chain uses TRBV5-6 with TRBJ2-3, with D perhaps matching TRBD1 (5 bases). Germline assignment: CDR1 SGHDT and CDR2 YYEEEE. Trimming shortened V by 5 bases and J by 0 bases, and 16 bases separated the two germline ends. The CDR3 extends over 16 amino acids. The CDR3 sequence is CASSRMDKASTDTQYF. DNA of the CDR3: TGTGCCAGCAGTCGTATGGACAAAGCTAGCACAGATACGCAGTATTTT.

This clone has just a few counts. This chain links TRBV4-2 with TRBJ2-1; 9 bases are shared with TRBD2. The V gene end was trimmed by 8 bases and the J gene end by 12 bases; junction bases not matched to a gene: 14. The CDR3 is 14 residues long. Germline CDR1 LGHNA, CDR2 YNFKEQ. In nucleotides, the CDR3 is TGTGCCAGCGGGTCGGCGGCGGGAGGGTTGGGGCAGTTCTTC. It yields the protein CASGSAAGGLGQFF.

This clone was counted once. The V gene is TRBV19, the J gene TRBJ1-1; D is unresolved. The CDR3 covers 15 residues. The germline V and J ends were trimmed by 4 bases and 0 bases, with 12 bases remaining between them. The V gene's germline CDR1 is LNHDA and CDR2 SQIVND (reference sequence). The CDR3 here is CASSTDAEMNTEAFF. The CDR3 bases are TGTGCCAGTAGTACTGATGCCGAGATGAACACTGAAGCTTTCTTT. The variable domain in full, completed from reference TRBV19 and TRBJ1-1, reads DGGITQSPKYLFRKEGQNVTLSCEQNLNHDAMYWYRQDPGQGLRLIYYSQIVNDFQKGDIAEGYSVSREKKESFPLTVTSAQKNPTAFYLCASSTDAEMNTEAFFGQGTRLTVV.

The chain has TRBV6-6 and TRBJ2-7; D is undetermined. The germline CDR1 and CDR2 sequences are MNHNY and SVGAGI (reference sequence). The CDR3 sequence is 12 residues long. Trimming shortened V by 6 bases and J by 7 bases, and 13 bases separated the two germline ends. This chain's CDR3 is CASSRLTQEQYF. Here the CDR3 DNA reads TGTGCCAGCAGCCGACTGACCCAGGAGCAGTACTTC.

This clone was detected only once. The CDR3 DNA reads TGTGCCAGCAGTTTCGGGCTAGCAGACATTCAGTACTTC. Translation: CASSFGLADIQYF. V gene TRBV27 combines with J gene TRBJ2-4; tentatively, D is TRBD2 (5 bases). The V gene's germline CDR1 is MNHEY and CDR2 SMNVEV (reference sequence). The CDR3 is made up of 13 amino acids. The V end lost 3 bases, the J end lost 8 bases, and 11 bases lay between the germline ends.

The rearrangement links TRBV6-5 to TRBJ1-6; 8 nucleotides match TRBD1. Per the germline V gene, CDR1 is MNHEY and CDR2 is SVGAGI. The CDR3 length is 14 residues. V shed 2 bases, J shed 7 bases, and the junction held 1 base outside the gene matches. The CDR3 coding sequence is TGTGCCAGCAGTTACGACAGGGGAAATTCACCCCTCCACTTT. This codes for CASSYDRGNSPLHF.

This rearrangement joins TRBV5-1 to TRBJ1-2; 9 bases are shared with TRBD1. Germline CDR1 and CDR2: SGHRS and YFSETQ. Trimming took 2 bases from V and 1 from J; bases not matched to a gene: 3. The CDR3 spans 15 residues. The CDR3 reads CASSFGDRVNYGYTF. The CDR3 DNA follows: TGCGCCAGCAGCTTCGGGGACAGGGTTAACTATGGCTACACCTTC.

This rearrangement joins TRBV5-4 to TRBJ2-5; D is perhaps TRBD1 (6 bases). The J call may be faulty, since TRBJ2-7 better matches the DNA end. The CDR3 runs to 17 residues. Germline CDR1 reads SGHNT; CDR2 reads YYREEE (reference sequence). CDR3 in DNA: TGTGCCAGCAGCTCCACCCTACGACAGGCTCGTTGGAACGAGCAGTACTTC. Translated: CASSSTLRQARWNEQYF.

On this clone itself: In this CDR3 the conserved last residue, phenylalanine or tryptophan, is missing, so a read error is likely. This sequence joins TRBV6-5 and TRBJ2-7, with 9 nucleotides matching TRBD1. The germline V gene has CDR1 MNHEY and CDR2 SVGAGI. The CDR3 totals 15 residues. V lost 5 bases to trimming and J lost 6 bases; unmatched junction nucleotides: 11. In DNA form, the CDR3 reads TGTGCCAGCAGTAAGGGACAGGGTTGGATGGGCGAGCAGTACTCC. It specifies CASSKGQGWMGEQYS.

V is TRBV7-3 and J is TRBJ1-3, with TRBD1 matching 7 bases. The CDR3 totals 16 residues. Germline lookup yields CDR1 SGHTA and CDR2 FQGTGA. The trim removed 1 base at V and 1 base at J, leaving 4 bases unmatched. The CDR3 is CASSLSPRGSGNTIYF. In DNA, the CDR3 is TGTGCCAGCAGCTTAAGTCCCAGGGGGTCTGGAAACACCATATATTTT.

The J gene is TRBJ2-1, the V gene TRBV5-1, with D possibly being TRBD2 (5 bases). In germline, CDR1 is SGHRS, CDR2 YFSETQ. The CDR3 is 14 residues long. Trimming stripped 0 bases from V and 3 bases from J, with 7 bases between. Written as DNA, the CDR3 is TGCGCCAGCAGCTTGGATGGGAGCTACAATGAGCAGTTCTTC. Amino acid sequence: CASSLDGSYNEQFF.

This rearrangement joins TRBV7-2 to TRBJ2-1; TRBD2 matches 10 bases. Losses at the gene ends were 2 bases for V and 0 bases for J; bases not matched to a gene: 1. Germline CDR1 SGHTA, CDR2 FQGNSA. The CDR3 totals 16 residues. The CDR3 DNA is TGTGCCAGCAGCTTATCTAGCGGGAGCTCCTACAATGAGCAGTTCTTC. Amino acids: CASSLSSGSSYNEQFF.

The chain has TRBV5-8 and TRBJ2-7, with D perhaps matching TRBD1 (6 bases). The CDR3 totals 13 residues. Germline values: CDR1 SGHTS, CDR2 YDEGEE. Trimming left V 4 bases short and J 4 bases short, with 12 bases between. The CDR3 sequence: CASSRQVQYEQYF. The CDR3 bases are TGTGCCAGCAGCCGACAGGTGCAGTACGAGCAGTACTTC.

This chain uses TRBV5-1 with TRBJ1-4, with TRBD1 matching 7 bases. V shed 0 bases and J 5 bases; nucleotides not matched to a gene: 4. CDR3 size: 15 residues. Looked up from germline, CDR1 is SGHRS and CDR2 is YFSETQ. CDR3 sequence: CASSLAGTENEKLFF. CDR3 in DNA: TGCGCCAGCAGCTTGGCCGGGACAGAGAATGAAAAACTGTTTTTT.

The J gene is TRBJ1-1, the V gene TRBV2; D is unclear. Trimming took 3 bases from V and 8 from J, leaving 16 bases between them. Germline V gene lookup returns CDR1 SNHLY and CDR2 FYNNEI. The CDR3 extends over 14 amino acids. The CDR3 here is CASSEMESTVEAFF. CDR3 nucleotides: TGTGCCAGCAGTGAGATGGAAAGTACAGTCGAAGCTTTCTTT.

The CDR3 region has the DNA TGTGCCATCAGTGAGTCGTCTAGCGGGAGATGGAACAATGAGCAGTTCTTC. It encodes CAISESSSGRWNNEQFF. The chain carries TRBV10-3 and TRBJ2-1, with 10 bases matching TRBD2. V lost 0 bases and J lost 5; bases outside the gene matches: 7. Germline lookup yields CDR1 ENHRY and CDR2 SYGVKD. CDR3 length equals 17 residues.

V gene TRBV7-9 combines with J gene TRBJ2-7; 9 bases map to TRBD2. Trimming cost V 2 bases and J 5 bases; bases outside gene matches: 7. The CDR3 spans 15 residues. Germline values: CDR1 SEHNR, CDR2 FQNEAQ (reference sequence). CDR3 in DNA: TGTGCCAGCAGCTTAATAGCGGGAGTATTGGACGAGCAGTACTTC. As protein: CASSLIAGVLDEQYF.

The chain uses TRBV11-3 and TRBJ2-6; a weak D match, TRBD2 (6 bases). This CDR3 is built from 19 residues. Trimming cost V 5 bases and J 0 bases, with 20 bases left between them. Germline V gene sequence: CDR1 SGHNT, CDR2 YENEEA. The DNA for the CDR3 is TGTGCCAGCAGCCCAGGTATCGGGGGAAGGTACTCTGGGGCCAACGTCCTGACTTTC. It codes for CASSPGIGGRYSGANVLTF.

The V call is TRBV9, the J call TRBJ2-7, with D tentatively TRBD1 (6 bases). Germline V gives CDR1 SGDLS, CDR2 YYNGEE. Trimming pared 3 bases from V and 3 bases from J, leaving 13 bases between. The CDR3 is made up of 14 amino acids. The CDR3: CASSERDTYYEQYF. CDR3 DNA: TGTGCCAGCAGCGAACGGGACACCTACTACGAGCAGTACTTC.

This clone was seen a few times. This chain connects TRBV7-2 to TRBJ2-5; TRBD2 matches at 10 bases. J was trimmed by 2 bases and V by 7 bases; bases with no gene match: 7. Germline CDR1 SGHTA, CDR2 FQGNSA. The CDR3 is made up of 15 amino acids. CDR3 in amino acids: CASTRRTSGQETQYF. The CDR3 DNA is TGTGCCAGCACCAGGAGGACTAGCGGTCAAGAGACCCAGTACTTC. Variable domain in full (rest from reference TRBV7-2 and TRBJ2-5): GAGVSQSPSNKVTEKGKDVELRCDPISGHTALYWYRQSLGQGLEFLIYFQGNSAPDKSGLPSDRFSAERTGGSVSTLTIQRTQQEDSAVYLCASTRRTSGQETQYFGPGTRLLVL.

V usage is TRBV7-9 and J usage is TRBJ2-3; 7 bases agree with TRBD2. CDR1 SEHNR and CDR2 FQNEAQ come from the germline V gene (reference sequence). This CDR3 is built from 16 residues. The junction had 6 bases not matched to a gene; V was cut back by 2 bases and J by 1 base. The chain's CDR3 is CASSLLSGGGTDTQYF. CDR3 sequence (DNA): TGTGCCAGCAGCTTACTCTCGGGGGGTGGCACAGATACGCAGTATTTT.

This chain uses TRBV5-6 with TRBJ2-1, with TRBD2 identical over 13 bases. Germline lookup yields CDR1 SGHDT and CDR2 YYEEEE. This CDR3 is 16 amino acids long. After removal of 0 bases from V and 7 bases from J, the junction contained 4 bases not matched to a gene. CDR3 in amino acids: CASSLVLAGGLNEQFF. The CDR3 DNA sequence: TGTGCCAGCAGCTTGGTACTAGCGGGAGGGCTGAATGAGCAGTTCTTC.

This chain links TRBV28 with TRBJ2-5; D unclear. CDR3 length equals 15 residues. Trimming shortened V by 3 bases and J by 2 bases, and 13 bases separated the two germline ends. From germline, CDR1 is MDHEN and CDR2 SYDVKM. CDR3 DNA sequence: TGTGCCAGCAGTTTTTCGAGAGGTGGGCAAGAGACCCAGTACTTC. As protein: CASSFSRGGQETQYF.

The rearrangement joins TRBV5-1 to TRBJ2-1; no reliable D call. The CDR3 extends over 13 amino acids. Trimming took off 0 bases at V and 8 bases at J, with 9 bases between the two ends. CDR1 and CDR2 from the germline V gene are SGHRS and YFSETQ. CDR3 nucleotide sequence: TGCGCCAGCAGCTTGGGTCTAATCGATGAGCAGTTCTTC. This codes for CASSLGLIDEQFF.

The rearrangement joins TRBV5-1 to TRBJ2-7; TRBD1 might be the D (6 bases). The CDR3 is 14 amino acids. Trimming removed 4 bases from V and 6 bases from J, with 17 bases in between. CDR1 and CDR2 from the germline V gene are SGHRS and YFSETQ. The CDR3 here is CASSKGDRSGEQYF. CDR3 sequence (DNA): TGCGCCAGCAGCAAGGGCGACAGGTCGGGCGAGCAGTACTTC.

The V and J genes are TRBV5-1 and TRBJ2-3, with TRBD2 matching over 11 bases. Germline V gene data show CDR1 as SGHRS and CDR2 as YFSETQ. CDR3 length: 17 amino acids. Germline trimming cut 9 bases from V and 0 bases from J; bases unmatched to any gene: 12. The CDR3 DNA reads TGCGCCACCTCCAGGACTAGCGGGTTTATCAGCACAGATACGCAGTATTTT. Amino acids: CATSRTSGFISTDTQYF. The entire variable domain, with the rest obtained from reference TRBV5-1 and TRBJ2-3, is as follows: KAGVTQTPRYLIKTRGQQVTLSCSPISGHRSVSWYQQTPGQGLQFLFEYFSETQRNKGNFPGRFSGRQFSNSRSEMNVSTLELGDSALYLCATSRTSGFISTDTQYFGPGTRLTVL.